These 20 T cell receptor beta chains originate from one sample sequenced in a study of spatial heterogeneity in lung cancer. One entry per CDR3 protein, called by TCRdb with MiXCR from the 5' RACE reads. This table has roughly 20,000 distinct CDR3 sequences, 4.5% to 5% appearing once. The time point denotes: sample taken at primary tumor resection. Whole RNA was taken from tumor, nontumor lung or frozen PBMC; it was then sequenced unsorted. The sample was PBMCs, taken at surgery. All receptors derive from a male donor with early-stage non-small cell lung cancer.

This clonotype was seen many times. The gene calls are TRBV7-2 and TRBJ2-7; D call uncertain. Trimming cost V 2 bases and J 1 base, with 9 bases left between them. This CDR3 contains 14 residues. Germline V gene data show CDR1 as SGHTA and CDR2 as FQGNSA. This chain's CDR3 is CASSLTGSSYEQYF. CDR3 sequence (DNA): TGTGCCAGCAGCTTAACCGGGTCTTCCTACGAGCAGTACTTC.

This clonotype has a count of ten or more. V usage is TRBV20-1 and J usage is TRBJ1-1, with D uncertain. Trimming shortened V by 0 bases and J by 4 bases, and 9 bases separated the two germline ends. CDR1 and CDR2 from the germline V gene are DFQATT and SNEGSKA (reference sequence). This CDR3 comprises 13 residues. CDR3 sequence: CSARDAGGTEAFF. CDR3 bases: TGCAGTGCTAGAGATGCAGGAGGCACTGAAGCTTTCTTT.

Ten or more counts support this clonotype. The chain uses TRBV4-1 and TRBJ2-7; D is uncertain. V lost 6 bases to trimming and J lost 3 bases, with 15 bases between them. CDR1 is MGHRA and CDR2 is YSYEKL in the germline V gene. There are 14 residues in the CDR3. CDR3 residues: CASRRTLEIYEQYF. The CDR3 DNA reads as TGCGCCAGCAGGCGTACTCTTGAGATCTACGAGCAGTACTTC.

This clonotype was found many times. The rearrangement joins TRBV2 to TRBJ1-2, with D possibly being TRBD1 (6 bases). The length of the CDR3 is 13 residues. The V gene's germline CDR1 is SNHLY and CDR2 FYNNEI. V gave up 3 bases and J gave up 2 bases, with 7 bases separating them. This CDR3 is CASSDTGNYGYTF. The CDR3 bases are TGTGCCAGCAGTGACACAGGGAACTATGGCTACACCTTC.

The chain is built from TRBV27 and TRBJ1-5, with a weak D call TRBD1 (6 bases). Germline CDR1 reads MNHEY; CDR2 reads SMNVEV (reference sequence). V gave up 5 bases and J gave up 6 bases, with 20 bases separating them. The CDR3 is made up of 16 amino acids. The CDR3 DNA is TGTGCCAGCAGTCCACTCCGACCGGGAGGGGGTCAGCCCCAGCATTTT. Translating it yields CASSPLRPGGGQPQHF.

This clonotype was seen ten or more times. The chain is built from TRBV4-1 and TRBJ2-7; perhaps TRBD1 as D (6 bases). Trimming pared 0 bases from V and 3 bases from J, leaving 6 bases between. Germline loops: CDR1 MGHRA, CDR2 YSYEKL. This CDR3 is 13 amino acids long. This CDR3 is CASSQDRGYEQYF. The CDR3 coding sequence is TGCGCCAGCAGCCAAGACAGGGGCTACGAGCAGTACTTC.

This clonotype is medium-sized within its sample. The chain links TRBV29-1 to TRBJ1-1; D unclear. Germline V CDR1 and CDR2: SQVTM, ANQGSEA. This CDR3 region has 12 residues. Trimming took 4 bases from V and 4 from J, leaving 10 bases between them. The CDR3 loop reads CSVGRRFTEAFF. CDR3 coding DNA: TGCAGCGTTGGGCGGAGATTCACTGAAGCTTTCTTT.

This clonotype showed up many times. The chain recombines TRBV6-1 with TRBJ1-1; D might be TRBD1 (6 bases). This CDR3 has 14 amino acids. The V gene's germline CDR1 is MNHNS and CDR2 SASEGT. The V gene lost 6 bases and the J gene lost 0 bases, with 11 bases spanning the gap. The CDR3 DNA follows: TGTGCCAGCAGGAGGGGGGCCATGAACACTGAAGCTTTCTTT. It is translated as CASRRGAMNTEAFF.

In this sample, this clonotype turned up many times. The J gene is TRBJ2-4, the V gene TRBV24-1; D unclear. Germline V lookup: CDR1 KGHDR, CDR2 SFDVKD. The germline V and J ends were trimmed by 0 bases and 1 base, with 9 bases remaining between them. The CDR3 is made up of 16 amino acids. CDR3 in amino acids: CATSDLRHPAKNIQYF. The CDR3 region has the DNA TGTGCCACCAGTGATTTGCGCCATCCCGCCAAAAACATTCAGTACTTC.

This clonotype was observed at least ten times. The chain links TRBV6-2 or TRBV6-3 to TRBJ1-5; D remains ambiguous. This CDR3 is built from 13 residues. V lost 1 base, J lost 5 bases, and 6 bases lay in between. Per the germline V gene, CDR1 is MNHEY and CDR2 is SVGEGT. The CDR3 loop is CASSYFWDQPQHF. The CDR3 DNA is TGTGCCAGCAGTTACTTCTGGGATCAGCCCCAGCATTTT.

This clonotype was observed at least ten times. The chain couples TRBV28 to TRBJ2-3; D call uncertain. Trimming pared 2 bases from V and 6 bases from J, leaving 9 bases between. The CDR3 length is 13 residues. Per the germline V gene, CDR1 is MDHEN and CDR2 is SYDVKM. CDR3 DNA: TGTGCCAGCAGTTTACAGAGTCCGGATACGCAGTATTTT. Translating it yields CASSLQSPDTQYF.

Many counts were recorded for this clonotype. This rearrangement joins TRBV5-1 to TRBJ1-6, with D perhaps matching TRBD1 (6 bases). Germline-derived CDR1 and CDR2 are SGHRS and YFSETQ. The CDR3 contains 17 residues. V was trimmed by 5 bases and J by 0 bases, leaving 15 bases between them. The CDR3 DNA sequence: TGCGCCAGCAGTAGACAGGAAAGGAGCTCCTATAATTCACCCCTCCACTTT. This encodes CASSRQERSSYNSPLHF.

DNA of the CDR3: TGCAGTGCTAGAGTCCTATCTAGCGGGGATTACAATGAGCAGTTCTTC. Encoded protein: CSARVLSSGDYNEQFF. The chain couples TRBV20-1 to TRBJ2-1, with 9 positions matching TRBD2. Germline V CDR1 and CDR2: DFQATT, SNEGSKA (reference sequence). J was trimmed by 4 bases and V by 1 base; bases with no gene match: 8. The CDR3 loop spans 16 amino acids.

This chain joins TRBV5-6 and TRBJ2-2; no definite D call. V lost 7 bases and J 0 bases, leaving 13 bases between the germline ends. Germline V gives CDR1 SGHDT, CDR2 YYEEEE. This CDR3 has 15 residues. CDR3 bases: TGTGCCAGCTCCCTTGTGCAGCCGAACACCGGGGAGCTGTTTTTT. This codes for CASSLVQPNTGELFF.

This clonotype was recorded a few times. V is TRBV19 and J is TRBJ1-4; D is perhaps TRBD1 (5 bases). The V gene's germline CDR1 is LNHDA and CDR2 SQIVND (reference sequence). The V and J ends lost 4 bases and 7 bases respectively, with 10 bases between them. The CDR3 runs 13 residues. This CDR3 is CASSTQGGEKLFF. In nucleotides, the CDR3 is TGTGCCAGTAGTACGCAGGGCGGTGAAAAACTGTTTTTT. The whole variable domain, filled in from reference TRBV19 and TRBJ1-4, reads DGGITQSPKYLFRKEGQNVTLSCEQNLNHDAMYWYRQDPGQGLRLIYYSQIVNDFQKGDIAEGYSVSREKKESFPLTVTSAQKNPTAFYLCASSTQGGEKLFFGSGTQLSVL.

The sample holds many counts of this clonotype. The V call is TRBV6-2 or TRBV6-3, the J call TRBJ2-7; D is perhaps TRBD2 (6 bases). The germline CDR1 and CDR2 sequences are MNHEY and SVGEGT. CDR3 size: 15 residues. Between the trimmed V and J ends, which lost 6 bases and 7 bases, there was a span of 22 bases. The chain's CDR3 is CASSNGGPGSREQYF. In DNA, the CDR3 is TGTGCCAGCAGCAACGGGGGTCCGGGGTCCAGGGAGCAGTACTTC.

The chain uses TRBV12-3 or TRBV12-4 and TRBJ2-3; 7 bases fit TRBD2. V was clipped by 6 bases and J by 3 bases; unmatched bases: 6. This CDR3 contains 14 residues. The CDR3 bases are TGTGCCAGCAGCTCCGGGACTACAACAGATACGCAGTATTTT. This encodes CASSSGTTTDTQYF.

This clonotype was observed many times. The CDR3 nucleotides read TGCGCCAGCAGCTGGACGGCCGCGAACACCGGGGAGCTGTTTTTT. Its protein product is CASSWTAANTGELFF. The chain links TRBV5-1 to TRBJ2-2; D is unresolved. This CDR3 is built from 15 residues. Germline values: CDR1 SGHRS, CDR2 YFSETQ. V lost 3 bases and J 0 bases, leaving 9 bases between the germline ends.

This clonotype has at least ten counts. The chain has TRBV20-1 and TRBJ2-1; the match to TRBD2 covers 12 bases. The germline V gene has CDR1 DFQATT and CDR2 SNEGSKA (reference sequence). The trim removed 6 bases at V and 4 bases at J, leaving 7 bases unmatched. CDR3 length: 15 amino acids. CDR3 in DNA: TGCAGTGCAGCAGACGGGACTAGCGGGTACAATGAGCAGTTCTTC. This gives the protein CSAADGTSGYNEQFF.

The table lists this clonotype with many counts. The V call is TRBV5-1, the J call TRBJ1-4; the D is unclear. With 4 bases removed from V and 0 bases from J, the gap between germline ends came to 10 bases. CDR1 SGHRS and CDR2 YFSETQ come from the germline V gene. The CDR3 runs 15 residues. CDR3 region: CASSPGYATNEKLFF. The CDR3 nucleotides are TGCGCCAGCAGCCCAGGATATGCAACTAATGAAAAACTGTTTTTT.